This is a list of T cell receptor beta chains from one sample in a study of blood T cell repertoires in COVID-19. Generated by immunoSEQ multiplex PCR, the TCRdb table keeps only in-frame clones and is missing some. The sample records tens of thousands of clones, roughly 91% being singletons. The source material was peripheral blood. The receptor set was obtained from a man aged 18-30 years with COVID-19, enrolled during active disease. CDR3s include the opening cysteine and the closing phenylalanine or tryptophan.

length,V,CDR3
18,TRBV30,CAWTGTPSTNPEGNEQFF
19,TRBV18,CASSPFFGRDRGRDNEQFF
12,TRBV4-1,CASSQDLTSQYF
15,TRBV6-5,CASSLSGQPSWGQYF
13,TRBV11-2,CASSFDDLAGYTF
15,TRBV11-2,CASSSRDRGTYEQYF
16,TRBV7-8,CASSFAGGDGNQPQHF
14,TRBV6-1,CASSDTDRGEKLLF
15,TRBV6-5,CASSRSEVDNSPLHF
17,TRBV14,CASSAEPGLAGAGTQYF
14,TRBV10-3,CAISRGQGPYEQYF
15,TRBV18,CASSFIQGVNSPLHF
17,TRBV10-3,CAISGAGLDQVTGELFF
16,TRBV7-2,CASSLGGGRGTDTQYF
16,TRBV4-3,CASSQDSAGDYNEQFF
17,TRBV7-2,CASSTGSRERLVYGYTF
13,TRBV25-1,CASSGGLTYEQYF
13,TRBV7-9,CASSLSSTDTQYF
14,TRBV7-2,CASSLSVRNYEQYF
15,TRBV28,CASTEARGVGTEAFF
16,TRBV11-2,CASSSTWGLRLETQYF
16,TRBV4-1,CASSQGRGMSNQPQHF
15,TRBV14,CASSQYRGTTDTQYF
14,TRBV7-2,CASSPGGADEKLFF
15,TRBV28,CASSLWGDTKNIQYF
14,TRBV14,CASSPGLKNYEQYF
14,TRBV4-3,CASSQDWTEPEAFF
16,TRBV15,CATSRVSAGGYSPLHF
13,TRBV4-2,CASSRETGGEQYF
16,TRBV5-6,CASSLFPSGRAYEQYF
16,TRBV27,CASSLRAAGGGYEQYF
15,TRBV7-2,CASSLAGTEVDEQFF
15,TRBV11-2,CASSTSSGSSYEQYF
14,TRBV7-2,CASSLRSGRNEQFF
11,TRBV28,CASSFQYEQYF
15,TRBV5-8,CASSSYEGAGNEQFF
16,TRBV3-1/TRBV3-2,CASSQVGGTGGNTIYF
12,TRBV9,CASGTSGTEQYF
14,TRBV24-1,CATSRGPPGGTQYF
16,TRBV28,CASRTGLIRTGNTIYF
13,TRBV10-3,CAISELGDQPQHF
15,TRBV28,CASSLQGPSSYEQYF
15,TRBV5-8,CASSWTDSYTDTQYF
16,TRBV9,CASSVALAGGMDEQFF
14,TRBV19,CASNPGTGFGELFF
15,TRBV5-1,CASSLNAGTPYGYTF
19,TRBV11-3,CASSLADRSTDANSYEQYF
11,TRBV6-5,CASSLGYEQYF
15,TRBV9,CASSVGDKANYGYTF
13,TRBV2,CASQDRINQPQHF
16,TRBV29-1,CSVVVTSGTSFWEQFF
15,TRBV28,CASSGLTSGRHEQYF
12,TRBV19,CASLGEGLTAFF
16,TRBV4-3,CASSQGGRGTSDEQFF
14,TRBV6-6,CASSYSQGTGGYTF